The rows below give T cell receptor beta chains drawn from one sample of a study of blood T cell repertoires in COVID-19. Measured with immunoSEQ multiplex PCR; TCRdb has only the in-frame clones, and not every one. The table records 250,000 to 300,000 clones, 89% of them present only once. The sample consisted of PBMCs or T cells enriched from blood (not recorded which). The origin of the receptors is a woman between 50 and 59 years old who had been exposed to COVID-19. Both conserved end residues are part of each CDR3.

J gene	V gene	CDR3 protein
TRBJ1-1	TRBV12-3/TRBV12-4	CASRGTGNTEAFF
TRBJ2-1	TRBV19	CASSAQGFAYNEQFF
TRBJ1-3	TRBV18	CASSPTGQTSGNTIYF
TRBJ1-2	TRBV28	CASSLHQTGAAF
TRBJ1-6	TRBV6-5	CASTTGDYSPLHF
TRBJ2-7	TRBV3-1/TRBV3-2	CASSQRTSGVEQYF
TRBJ1-1	TRBV11-3	CASSPGQGSNTEAFF
TRBJ1-1	TRBV2	CASSGDSGSLAFF
TRBJ1-1	TRBV11-2	CASSPRQGRRTEAFF
TRBJ2-3	TRBV9	CASSPPGGGRPDTQYF
TRBJ2-1	TRBV5-1	CASSIKRGPYNEQFF
TRBJ2-2	TRBV29-1	CSVLLAGVVTGELFF
TRBJ1-1	TRBV5-4	CASSLVGGWGTEAFF